The 7 T cell receptor beta chains listed next were all sequenced from one sample in a study of OX40 agonist ivuxolimab in advanced cancers. Using immunoSEQ multiplex PCR, the repertoire was profiled, and TCRdb retains in-frame clones only, with some absent. The repertoire has 30,000 to 45,000 clones, 70% to 85% of them found once; the top ten carry more than 9.5%. The specimen was CD4+ or CD8+ T cells sorted from blood, collected in a trial of the OX40 agonist ivuxolimab. The receptors were gathered from an adult with an advanced solid tumor such as melanoma, head and neck, liver or kidney cancer.

J is TRBJ2-1 and V is TRBV7-7, with 7 bases lining up with TRBD1. Germline V gene lookup returns CDR1 SSHAT and CDR2 FNYEAQ (reference sequence). This CDR3 comprises 15 residues. The V and J ends lost 2 bases and 8 bases, in that order; junction bases with no gene match: 9. The CDR3, as DNA: TGTGCCAGCAGCTTAAATTCAGGGGGTTTGGATGAGCAGTTCTTC. It encodes CASSLNSGGLDEQFF.

The chain recombines TRBV5-1 with TRBJ2-5; the match to TRBD2 covers 13 bases. V trimming: 4 bases; J trimming: 4 bases; junction bases outside the gene matches: 10. CDR3 size: 17 residues. Germline V gene data show CDR1 as SGHRS and CDR2 as YFSETQ. CDR3 amino acids: CASSPTSGGLQGETQYF. In DNA form, the CDR3 reads TGCGCCAGCAGCCCGACTAGCGGGGGGCTCCAGGGAGAGACCCAGTACTTC.

This clone was recorded a few times. V usage is TRBV7-6 and J usage is TRBJ1-4, with TRBD1 matching 9 bases. Germline V gene lookup returns CDR1 SGHVS and CDR2 FNYEAQ. J was trimmed by 4 bases and V by 5 bases; bases with no gene match: 2. This CDR3 contains 14 residues. DNA of the CDR3: TGTGCCAGCAGCCGGACAGGGGATAATGAAAAACTGTTTTTT. Protein: CASSRTGDNEKLFF.

The chain joins TRBV1 to TRBJ2-6. TRBV1 represents a pseudogene. The CDR3 covers 11 residues. CDR3 in DNA: TGCACCAGCAGTCGGGCCAACGTCCTGACTTTC. It codes for CTSSRANVLTF.

This rearrangement joins TRBV7-9 to TRBJ1-4; D might be TRBD1 (5 bases). The CDR3 has 14 amino acids. V lost 3 bases and J lost 8, with 13 bases in between. The V gene's germline CDR1 is SEHNR and CDR2 FQNEAQ (reference sequence). In DNA form, the CDR3 reads TGTGCCAGCAGCTTTGAAGGGGTTTGGGAAAAACTGTTTTTT. Encoded protein: CASSFEGVWEKLFF. The entire variable domain, with the rest obtained from reference TRBV7-9 and TRBJ1-4, is as follows: DTGVSQNPRHKITKRGQNVTFRCDPISEHNRLYWYRQTLGQGPEFLTYFQNEAQLEKSRLLSDRFSAERPKGSFSTLEIQRTEQGDSAMYLCASSFEGVWEKLFFGSGTQLSVL.

CDR3 loop: CASSFSISNNEQFF. The DNA of the CDR3 is TGTGCCAGCAGCTTCAGTATATCAAACAATGAGCAGTTCTTC. The J gene is TRBJ2-1, the V gene TRBV5-4; D uncertain. Germline lookup yields CDR1 SGHNT and CDR2 YYREEE (reference sequence). The CDR3 has 14 residues. V was pared by 2 bases and J by 5 bases, with 11 bases between.

J is TRBJ1-1 and V is TRBV29-1, with D tentatively TRBD1 (6 bases). The germline CDR1 and CDR2 sequences are SQVTM and ANQGSEA. CDR3 length: 11 residues. The CDR3 DNA sequence: TGCAGTACAGGGTCTGACACTGAAGCTTTCTTT. Protein product: CSTGSDTEAFF.